Listed below are T cell receptor beta chains from one sample, sequenced in a study of CD8 T cells in ankylosing spondylitis. TCRdb processed the 5' RACE reads anew with MiXCR; each CDR3 protein has one entry. The data show around 220,000 distinct CDR3 sequences, with around 20% seen just once and approximately 42% held by the top ten. The sequenced sample consisted of blood, either unsorted or a sorted T cell fraction (not recorded which). Receptors originate from a male donor with ankylosing spondylitis. CDR3s include the opening cysteine and the closing phenylalanine or tryptophan. The D gene is left open where the match is weak. A row's size may be missing; if present it is once, few, many or a size class.

clone_size	v_call	cdr3_length	d_call	j_call	cdr3_aa	cdr3_nt
-	TRBV27	14	-	TRBJ2-3	CASSSSLGPKNEYF	TGTGCCAGCAGTTCGTCCCTCGGACCGAAAAACGAGTATTTT
-	TRBV27	16	-	TRBJ2-1	CASSLYPGTSSREQFF	TGTGCCAGCAGTCTCTACCCCGGGACTTCCAGCCGGGAGCAGTTCTTC
many	TRBV12-3/TRBV12-4	15	TRBD1	TRBJ1-1	CASSFPDRTNTEAFF	TGTGCCAGCAGTTTCCCGGACAGGACGAACACTGAAGCTTTCTTT
-	TRBV7-3	15	-	TRBJ2-2	CASSFFGGSTGELFF	TGTGCCAGCAGCTTTTTTGGAGGGAGCACCGGGGAGCTGTTTTTT
-	TRBV28	15	-	TRBJ2-6	CASSFGESGANVLTF	TGTGCCAGCAGTTTTGGGGAGTCTGGGGCCAACGTCCTGACTTTC
-	TRBV20-1	18	TRBD2	TRBJ2-7	CSATSGTSGSTSVYEQYF	TGCAGTGCTACCTCAGGGACTAGCGGGAGTACATCCGTTTACGAGCAGTACTTC
-	TRBV7-9	15	TRBD1	TRBJ1-1	CASSLSQGVNTEAFF	TGTGCCAGCAGCTTAAGTCAGGGGGTGAACACTGAAGCTTTCTTT
-	TRBV30	13	-	TRBJ1-2	CAWSPGELRGYTF	TGTGCCTGGAGCCCTGGGGAGTTGCGAGGCTACACCTTC
-	TRBV28	14	-	TRBJ2-7	CASLPRTYSYEQYF	TGTGCCAGCCTTCCTAGGACGTACTCCTACGAGCAGTACTTC
few	TRBV2	12	-	TRBJ2-5	CASSEPQETQYF	TGTGCCAGCAGTGAGCCCCAAGAGACCCAGTACTTC
few	TRBV28	15	-	TRBJ1-1	CASSLLLGGNTEAFF	TGTGCCAGCAGTTTGCTTCTGGGGGGGAACACTGAAGCTTTCTTT
few	TRBV7-2	16	-	TRBJ2-2	CASSLGAKRNTGELFF	TGTGCCAGCAGCTTAGGGGCAAAAAGGAACACCGGGGAGCTGTTTTTT
-	TRBV2	15	-	TRBJ2-3	CASSEGRTAADTQYF	TGTGCCAGCAGTGAGGGGCGAACCGCGGCAGATACGCAGTATTTT
few	TRBV29-1	12	-	TRBJ1-1	CSAQDLNTEAFF	TGCAGCGCCCAGGACCTGAACACTGAAGCTTTCTTT
-	TRBV4-1	15	TRBD1	TRBJ1-4	CASSPSDRVNEKLFF	TGCGCCAGCAGTCCAAGCGACAGGGTTAATGAAAAACTGTTTTTT
-	TRBV29-1	13	-	TRBJ2-7	CSAGGGRSYEQYF	TGCAGCGCCGGCGGAGGGCGCAGCTACGAGCAGTACTTC
many	TRBV7-9	15	TRBD1	TRBJ2-7	CASSPILRDSYEQYF	TGTGCCAGCAGCCCCATCCTCCGGGACAGCTACGAGCAGTACTTC
few	TRBV4-1	15	-	TRBJ2-3	CASSQGEGGTDTQYF	TGCGCCAGCAGCCAAGGGGAAGGGGGCACAGATACGCAGTATTTT
many	TRBV12-3/TRBV12-4	13	-	TRBJ2-3	CASRPTGWDTQYF	TGTGCCAGCAGACCCACGGGGTGGGATACGCAGTATTTT
many	TRBV7-9	14	-	TRBJ1-1	CASSSEGGNTEAFF	TGTGCCAGCAGCTCCGAGGGGGGGAACACTGAAGCTTTCTTT
few	TRBV12-3/TRBV12-4	12	-	TRBJ2-6	CASIGGANVLTF	TGTGCCAGCATCGGGGGGGCCAACGTCCTGACTTTC
few	TRBV4-3	16	TRBD2	TRBJ2-3	CASSHHSGRSTDTQYF	TGCGCCAGCAGCCACCACAGCGGGAGGTCCACAGATACGCAGTATTTT
many	TRBV27	14	-	TRBJ1-5	CASSLTGQGQPQHF	TGTGCCAGCAGTTTAACAGGGCAGGGACAGCCCCAGCATTTT
-	TRBV20-1	14	-	TRBJ2-7	CSARAWTLLDEQYF	TGCAGTGCTAGGGCGTGGACACTACTAGACGAGCAGTACTTC
-	TRBV5-1	16	TRBD2	TRBJ2-2	CASSLALAGLVGELFF	TGCGCCAGCAGCTTAGCTCTAGCGGGGCTAGTCGGGGAGCTGTTTTTT
few	TRBV6-1	15	-	TRBJ2-1	CASKTTRKAGNEQFF	TGTGCCAGCAAGACGACGCGAAAGGCAGGCAATGAGCAGTTCTTC
few	TRBV4-1	16	-	TRBJ2-3	CASSQEGSRSTDTQYF	TGCGCCAGCAGCCAAGAAGGATCGCGGTCCACAGATACGCAGTATTTT
-	TRBV4-1	18	TRBD2	TRBJ2-3	CASSQPSRLADLTDTQYF	TGCGCCAGCAGCCAACCCTCCAGACTAGCGGACTTAACAGATACGCAGTATTTT
few	TRBV20-1	12	-	TRBJ1-2	CSAIGAVYGYTF	TGCAGTGCTATTGGGGCAGTCTATGGCTACACCTTC
few	TRBV15	13	-	TRBJ2-7	CATGHRSSYEQYF	TGTGCCACGGGACACCGGAGCTCCTACGAGCAGTACTTC
-	TRBV7-9	17	TRBD1	TRBJ1-4	CASSTLQTGVSNEKLFF	TGTGCCAGCAGCACGCTGCAGACAGGGGTATCTAATGAAAAACTGTTTTTT
many	TRBV4-2	13	-	TRBJ2-7	CASSQGGGYEQYF	TGTGCCAGCAGCCAAGGGGGAGGCTACGAGCAGTACTTC
-	TRBV4-2	20	TRBD2	TRBJ2-1	CASSQDGGLAGPPSMDEQFF	TGTGCCAGCAGCCAAGATGGGGGACTAGCGGGACCCCCGAGTATGGATGAGCAGTTCTTC
-	TRBV27	14	TRBD2	TRBJ2-1	CASSGTSGSYEQFF	TGTGCCAGCAGCGGGACTAGCGGGAGTTATGAGCAGTTCTTC
few	TRBV3-1	18	TRBD2	TRBJ2-3	CASSQELGLAGGTDTQYF	TGTGCCAGCAGCCAAGAATTAGGCCTAGCGGGTGGTACAGATACGCAGTATTTT
-	TRBV11-2	18	TRBD1	TRBJ1-2	CASSLEVAAGGLSYGYTF	TGTGCCAGCAGCTTAGAGGTTGCGGCAGGGGGACTGAGCTATGGCTACACCTTC
-	TRBV4-1	15	TRBD2	TRBJ2-7	CASSLGVSGVYEQYF	TGCGCCAGCAGCCTGGGCGTTAGCGGGGTCTACGAGCAGTACTTC
few	TRBV29-1	13	-	TRBJ2-2	CSVELPNTGELFF	TGCAGCGTTGAACTACCGAACACCGGGGAGCTGTTTTTT
few	TRBV5-1	16	-	TRBJ2-1	CASSLDLVSSYNEQFF	TGCGCCAGCAGCCTAGACTTGGTAAGCTCCTACAATGAGCAGTTCTTC
few	TRBV7-3	15	-	TRBJ2-3	CASSSLGGITDTQYF	TGTGCCAGCAGCTCACTGGGGGGAATCACAGATACGCAGTATTTT
-	TRBV6-1	14	TRBD2	TRBJ2-7	CASSQGLEYYEQYF	TGTGCCAGCAGCCAGGGACTAGAATACTACGAGCAGTACTTC
few	TRBV19	15	-	TRBJ1-2	CASSIAGSSTYGYTF	TGTGCCAGTAGTATTGCGGGGAGTTCGACCTATGGCTACACCTTC
-	TRBV9	15	-	TRBJ2-7	CASSPGTSSSYEQYF	TGTGCCAGCAGCCCCGGGACTTCAAGCTCCTACGAGCAGTACTTC
-	TRBV9	13	-	TRBJ2-2	CASSVTFTGELFF	TGTGCCAGCAGCGTAACATTCACCGGGGAGCTGTTTTTT
-	TRBV4-1	16	TRBD2	TRBJ2-3	CASSQALAASTDTQYF	TGCGCCAGCAGCCAAGCGCTAGCGGCTAGCACAGATACGCAGTATTTT